The sequence of this T cell receptor (beta chain) was determined in a study of cytotoxic CD8 clonotypes in ibrutinib-treated CLL. As for the study in general: Results showed approximately 25 partial and 2 complete responses; following median about 68 months, approximately 14 remained remitted, about 12 advanced. Findings of the study overall: T-cell clonality at baseline went above that of age-matched healthy donors and rose and fell with circulating CD8+ T-cell counts. The clonality rise at ibrutinib response reflected private clonotype expansion.

Germline CDR1 is SGDLS and CDR2 is YYNGEE. The CDR3 totals 15 residues. Trimming removed 4 bases from V and 4 bases from J; junction bases left unmatched: 10. This clone has a handful of counts. Its antigen is unidentified. The protocol was immunoSEQ multiplex PCR, while the TCRdb copy is restricted to in-frame clones and leaves out a portion. This table has about 14,000 clones, about 65% appearing once. The receptor's source is a human donor with chronic lymphocytic leukemia. The sample consisted of PBMCs, taken before ibrutinib treatment. This chain connects TRBV9 to TRBJ1-1, with 7 bases that match TRBD1. The CDR3 sequence is CASSPETGTATEAFF. The CDR3, as DNA: TGTGCCAGCAGCCCCGAGACAGGGACGGCCACTGAAGCTTTCTTT.